The 25 T cell receptor beta chains in this list originate from one sample, sequenced in a study of blood T cell repertoires in COVID-19 (TCRdb year 2020). Library method: the immunoSEQ multiplex PCR assay. Held by TCRdb, this immuneACCESS table contains in-frame sequences only and omits some clones. Under half of the omission traces to an unresolved V gene where checked; the cause of the rest is unknown. The sample has 440,000 or so clones on record, roughly 90% of them singletons. 1.5% to 1.8% of the sample rests with the top ten. Sequenced input: peripheral blood. The receptors originated from a woman in her forties with COVID-19, enrolled during active disease.

This clone was picked up one time. V and J are TRBV28 and TRBJ2-5; 9 bases agree with TRBD1. The CDR3 contains 15 residues. Germline assignment: CDR1 MDHEN and CDR2 SYDVKM. The V segment lost 6 bases and the J segment 5 bases; nucleotides outside the gene matches: 10. The CDR3 DNA follows: TGTGCCAGCAGCCGCCACAGGGGGCAAGACGAGACCCAGTACTTC. It yields the protein CASSRHRGQDETQYF. Drawing the rest from reference TRBV28 and TRBJ2-5, the complete variable domain is DVKVTQSSRYLVKRTGEKVFLECVQDMDHENMFWYRQDPGLGLRLIYFSYDVKMKEKGDIPEGYSVSREKKERFSLILESASTNQTSMYLCASSRHRGQDETQYFGPGTRLLVL.

The chain uses TRBV7-9 and TRBJ2-3; D is possibly TRBD2 (6 bases). The V end lost 2 bases, the J end lost 1 base, and 10 bases lay between the germline ends. CDR1 and CDR2 from the germline V gene are SEHNR and FQNEAQ (reference sequence). The CDR3 extends over 15 amino acids. CDR3 in amino acids: CASSLRAGRTDTQYF. CDR3 DNA sequence: TGTGCCAGCAGCTTACGTGCGGGGCGCACAGATACGCAGTATTTT.

This chain connects TRBV6-2 or TRBV6-3 to TRBJ1-6; D might be TRBD1 (5 bases). From germline, CDR1 is MNHEY and CDR2 SVGEGT. With 2 bases removed from V and 5 bases from J, the gap between germline ends came to 10 bases. The CDR3 covers 15 residues. The CDR3 region is CASSYGGTDNSPLHF. CDR3 DNA sequence: TGTGCCAGCAGTTACGGAGGGACGGATAATTCACCCCTCCACTTT.

The chain joins TRBV9 to TRBJ1-3, with TRBD1 identical over 9 bases. The J segment lost 0 bases and the V segment lost 3 bases, leaving 16 bases of the junction unmatched. The CDR3 spans 20 residues. CDR1 is SGDLS and CDR2 is YYNGEE in the germline V gene. CDR3: CASSAPRTGETFSSGNTIYF. The CDR3 DNA sequence: TGTGCCAGCAGCGCGCCCAGGACAGGGGAAACTTTCAGCTCTGGAAACACCATATATTTT.

V usage is TRBV19 and J usage is TRBJ1-2; 10 bases are shared with TRBD1. CDR1 is LNHDA and CDR2 is SQIVND in the germline V gene (reference sequence). The CDR3 has 17 residues. V was clipped by 6 bases and J by 2 bases; unmatched bases: 12. CDR3 sequence: CASSPGDRGSTNYGYTF. The CDR3 DNA reads TGTGCCAGTAGCCCCGGGGACAGGGGATCAACCAACTATGGCTACACCTTC.

The V call is TRBV5-1, the J call TRBJ2-5, with D possibly matching TRBD2 (7 bases). V shed 4 bases and J shed 4 bases, with 14 bases lying between them. There are 14 residues in the CDR3. The V gene's germline CDR1 is SGHRS and CDR2 YFSETQ. In DNA, the CDR3 is TGCGCCAGCAGCCCGGCCGGGGGGCGAGAGACCCAGTACTTC. Protein sequence: CASSPAGGRETQYF. Variable domain in full (rest from reference TRBV5-1 and TRBJ2-5): KAGVTQTPRYLIKTRGQQVTLSCSPISGHRSVSWYQQTPGQGLQFLFEYFSETQRNKGNFPGRFSGRQFSNSRSEMNVSTLELGDSALYLCASSPAGGRETQYFGPGTRLLVL.

The V and J genes are TRBV16 and TRBJ2-7, with a weak D call TRBD1 (5 bases). The germline V and J ends were trimmed by 3 bases and 0 bases, with 9 bases remaining between them. In germline, CDR1 is KGHSY, CDR2 FQNENV. This CDR3 has 14 residues. The CDR3 nucleotides are TGTGCCAGCAGCCACGACAGTCTCTCCTACGAGCAGTACTTC. Protein product: CASSHDSLSYEQYF.

The chain uses TRBV4-3 and TRBJ1-2; tentative D call: TRBD1 (6 bases). CDR3 length equals 15 residues. CDR1 and CDR2 from the germline V gene are LGHNA and YSLEER. V dropped 1 base and J dropped 2 bases, with 11 bases sitting between them. The CDR3 loop is CASSQGIQGNYGYTF. The CDR3 DNA sequence: TGCGCCAGCAGCCAAGGAATTCAGGGGAACTATGGCTACACCTTC.

This rearrangement joins TRBV9 to TRBJ2-7; D perhaps matches TRBD1 (6 bases). CDR3 length: 15 amino acids. Germline V gene data show CDR1 as SGDLS and CDR2 as YYNGEE. The V and J ends lost 4 bases and 1 base respectively, with 15 bases between them. The CDR3, as DNA: TGTGCCAGCAGCAAACAGGGTATGGAATCCTACGAGCAGTACTTC. Translated, it gives CASSKQGMESYEQYF.

Written as DNA, the CDR3 is TGTGCCAGCAGTCGACAGGTGAACACTGAAGCTTTCTTT. Residues: CASSRQVNTEAFF. The V gene is TRBV7-9, the J gene TRBJ1-1; TRBD1 might be the D (6 bases). Trimming left V 6 bases short and J 0 bases short, with 8 bases between. This CDR3 is 13 amino acids long. Germline CDR1 is SEHNR and CDR2 is FQNEAQ (reference sequence).

The chain joins TRBV2 to TRBJ2-7; D gene uncertain. Trimming shortened V by 2 bases and J by 0 bases, and 11 bases separated the two germline ends. Per the germline V gene, CDR1 is SNHLY and CDR2 is FYNNEI. This CDR3 contains 15 residues. CDR3 region: CASSESGFSSYEQYF. CDR3 bases: TGTGCCAGCAGTGAATCAGGTTTTAGCTCCTACGAGCAGTACTTC.

V usage is TRBV7-9 and J usage is TRBJ1-2; tentative D call: TRBD1 (6 bases). This CDR3 comprises 15 residues. Germline lookup yields CDR1 SEHNR and CDR2 FQNEAQ (reference sequence). V shed 1 base and J shed 6 bases, with 15 bases lying between them. CDR3 DNA sequence: TGTGCCAGCAGCTTAGAACAAACAGGGAGCCATGGCTACACCTTC. Translation: CASSLEQTGSHGYTF.

The V call is TRBV7-2, the J call TRBJ2-3; D is perhaps TRBD1 (6 bases). CDR1 is SGHTA, CDR2 FQGNSA, per germline. CDR3 length: 14 residues. The ends were cut back, 1 base at V and 7 bases at J, with 12 bases in the middle. The CDR3 DNA follows: TGTGCCAGCAGCTTAGGTCAGGGGCTGAATACGCAGTATTTT. This gives the protein CASSLGQGLNTQYF.

The rearrangement uses TRBV3-1 (or the pseudogene TRBV3-2) and TRBJ1-1, with TRBD1 matching 7 bases. Per germline, CDR1 LGHDT and CDR2 YNNKEL (reference sequence). The CDR3 runs 15 residues. The V and J ends lost 2 bases and 1 base, in that order; junction bases with no gene match: 4. CDR3 residues: CASSQRGTANTEAFF. The CDR3 DNA reads as TGTGCCAGCAGCCAACGTGGGACAGCGAACACTGAAGCTTTCTTT.

The CDR3 is CASKWTEGRTEAFF. For the CDR3, the DNA is TGTGCCAGTAAGTGGACAGAGGGTCGCACTGAAGCTTTCTTT. The rearrangement uses TRBV28 and TRBJ1-1; weak D call: TRBD1 (6 bases). Germline assignment: CDR1 MDHEN and CDR2 SYDVKM. This CDR3 comprises 14 residues. V shed 9 bases and J shed 4 bases, with 18 bases lying between them. The full variable domain, its missing parts supplied by reference TRBV28 and TRBJ1-1, is DVKVTQSSRYLVKRTGEKVFLECVQDMDHENMFWYRQDPGLGLRLIYFSYDVKMKEKGDIPEGYSVSREKKERFSLILESASTNQTSMYLCASKWTEGRTEAFFGQGTRLTVV.

The chain is built from TRBV9 and TRBJ1-1, with a tentative D call TRBD1 (6 bases). V lost 2 bases and J 1 base, leaving 15 bases between the germline ends. The CDR3 runs to 16 residues. Germline values: CDR1 SGDLS, CDR2 YYNGEE. As DNA, the CDR3 is TGTGCCAGCAGCGTGTCCACATGGACAGAGAACACTGAAGCTTTCTTT. Translation: CASSVSTWTENTEAFF.

About this clone itself: Distinct nucleotide sequences in the sample also encode this CDR3. The gene calls are TRBV5-1 and TRBJ1-1; D is unclear. This CDR3 has 14 residues. Germline values: CDR1 SGHRS, CDR2 YFSETQ. With 0 bases removed from V and 0 bases from J, the gap between germline ends came to 6 bases. CDR3 amino acids: CASSLGQMNTEAFF. CDR3 in DNA: TGCGCCAGCAGCTTGGGACAAATGAACACTGAAGCTTTCTTT.

CDR3 sequence (DNA): TGTGCCAGCAGCTCTAGCGGGGGGCAGTACAATGAGCAGTTCTTC. Translated, it gives CASSSSGGQYNEQFF. The chain has TRBV7-3 and TRBJ2-1; TRBD2 matches 11 bases. This CDR3 is built from 15 residues. After removal of 4 bases from V and 4 bases from J, the junction contained 3 bases not matched to a gene. CDR1 SGHTA and CDR2 FQGTGA come from the germline V gene. Looking up the rest from reference TRBV7-3 and TRBJ2-1 gives the full variable domain: GAGVSQTPSNKVTEKGKYVELRCDPISGHTALYWYRQSLGQGPEFLIYFQGTGAADDSGLPNDRFFAVRPEGSVSTLKIQRTERGDSAVYLCASSSSGGQYNEQFFGPGTRLTVL.

V usage is TRBV28 and J usage is TRBJ2-7, with 7 positions matching TRBD2. From germline, CDR1 is MDHEN and CDR2 SYDVKM. CDR3 size: 14 residues. After removal of 2 bases from V and 6 bases from J, the junction contained 7 bases not matched to a gene. CDR3 amino acids: CASSLRATSVEQYF. As DNA, the CDR3 is TGTGCCAGCAGTTTAAGGGCCACTAGCGTCGAGCAGTACTTC.

This rearrangement joins TRBV2 to TRBJ2-2; TRBD1 matches 8 bases. Germline V gives CDR1 SNHLY, CDR2 FYNNEI. This CDR3 comprises 15 residues. V dropped 4 bases and J dropped 1; count of bases not matched to a gene: 2. The CDR3 sequence: CASSVDRGNTGELFF. The DNA of the CDR3 is TGTGCCAGCAGTGTAGACAGGGGGAACACCGGGGAGCTGTTTTTT.

On this clone: The same CDR3 is also encoded by other DNA sequences in this sample. The CDR3 is CASSLSLYGYTF. CDR3 DNA sequence: TGTGCCAGCAGTTTATCTCTCTATGGCTACACCTTC. This sequence joins TRBV28 and TRBJ1-2, with no clear D. V was clipped by 1 base and J by 4 bases, with 4 bases between them. The CDR3 covers 12 residues. Germline-derived CDR1 and CDR2 are MDHEN and SYDVKM.

The chain uses TRBV19 and TRBJ2-2; D possibly corresponds to TRBD1 (5 bases). The CDR3 is 15 amino acids. Germline CDR1 is LNHDA and CDR2 is SQIVND (reference sequence). V dropped 2 bases and J dropped 1 base, with 8 bases sitting between them. CDR3 nucleotide sequence: TGTGCCAGTAGTATACCAGGGCGGAACACCGGGGAGCTGTTTTTT. Translating gives CASSIPGRNTGELFF.

The rearrangement uses TRBV28 and TRBJ2-7, with 8 positions matching TRBD1. Germline V gene lookup returns CDR1 MDHEN and CDR2 SYDVKM. This CDR3 contains 16 residues. J gave up 1 base and V 1 base, and 6 bases lay outside the gene matches. The CDR3 sequence: CASSLSSGTGSYEQYF. CDR3 bases: TGTGCCAGCAGTTTATCTTCCGGGACAGGTTCCTACGAGCAGTACTTC.

The chain couples TRBV29-1 to TRBJ2-1; D gene uncertain. Trimming pared 3 bases from V and 6 bases from J, leaving 9 bases between. Germline V lookup: CDR1 SQVTM, CDR2 ANQGSEA. The CDR3 loop spans 12 amino acids. Written as DNA, the CDR3 is TGCAGCGTTGAGGGCCTCCTCAATGAGCAGTTCTTC. Its protein product is CSVEGLLNEQFF.

This chain joins TRBV14 and TRBJ2-1, with D tentatively TRBD1 (6 bases). This CDR3 has 16 residues. CDR1 is SGHDN, CDR2 FVKESK, per germline. V was trimmed by 3 bases and J by 7 bases, leaving 19 bases between them. The CDR3 bases are TGTGCCAGCAGCCATAAACCCGTGGGGGCTGGTAATGAGCAGTTCTTC. This gives the protein CASSHKPVGAGNEQFF. Full variable domain (remainder filled in from reference TRBV14 and TRBJ2-1): EAGVTQFPSHSVIEKGQTVTLRCDPISGHDNLYWYRRVMGKEIKFLLHFVKESKQDESGMPNNRFLAERTGGTYSTLKVQPAELEDSGVYFCASSHKPVGAGNEQFFGPGTRLTVL.